A selection of T cell receptor beta chains follows, all from one sample in a study of blood T cell repertoires in COVID-19. The data were produced by immunoSEQ multiplex PCR, yet TCRdb's version contains in-frame clones alone and is incomplete. The sample consists of 150,000 to 200,000 clones, roughly 86% of them appearing once. Source material: peripheral blood. Receptors originate from a man younger than 35 with acute or convalescent COVID-19. The CDR3 runs from the conserved cysteine through the conserved F or W.

j_call: TRBJ1-2
v_call: TRBV20-1
cdr3_aa: CSASYRYGYTF

j_call: TRBJ2-5
v_call: TRBV19
cdr3_aa: CASSIVGARETQYF

j_call: TRBJ2-7
v_call: TRBV7-8
cdr3_aa: CASSLGRGEGEQYF

j_call: TRBJ1-5
v_call: TRBV5-1
cdr3_aa: CASSLGGGNQPQHF

j_call: TRBJ2-2
v_call: TRBV11-2
cdr3_aa: CASRATSGGAENTGELFF

j_call: TRBJ2-3
v_call: TRBV6-5
cdr3_aa: CASSYGTSGPDTQYF

j_call: TRBJ1-6
v_call: TRBV2
cdr3_aa: CAGKTGTGSSPLHF

j_call: TRBJ1-5
v_call: TRBV10-3
cdr3_aa: CATEDTNSNQPQHF

j_call: TRBJ2-3
v_call: TRBV5-1
cdr3_aa: CASSSTSGGARDTQYF

j_call: TRBJ2-2
v_call: TRBV5-8
cdr3_aa: CASSLGPPGTGELFF

j_call: TRBJ1-5
v_call: TRBV18
cdr3_aa: CASSKDISNQPQHF

j_call: TRBJ1-5
v_call: TRBV19
cdr3_aa: CASSSGTGVQPQHF

j_call: TRBJ2-5
v_call: TRBV7-9
cdr3_aa: CASSLPSLLSAGVKETQYF

j_call: TRBJ1-1
v_call: TRBV6-5
cdr3_aa: CASSYRGMAEAFF

j_call: TRBJ1-2
v_call: TRBV21-1
cdr3_aa: CASSTWGTVKANYGYTF

j_call: TRBJ2-7
v_call: TRBV5-5
cdr3_aa: CASSFTTGGSFYEQYF

j_call: TRBJ1-2
v_call: TRBV30
cdr3_aa: CAWRTEYGYTF

j_call: TRBJ2-6
v_call: TRBV7-9
cdr3_aa: CASSLNDDSLSGANVLTF

j_call: TRBJ1-6
v_call: TRBV6-4
cdr3_aa: CASSTSYRGLKSPLHF

j_call: TRBJ2-6
v_call: TRBV15
cdr3_aa: CATSRGGASGANVLTF

j_call: TRBJ1-1
v_call: TRBV5-4
cdr3_aa: CASRGLSSPEAFF

j_call: TRBJ1-6
v_call: TRBV5-4
cdr3_aa: CASSRDSVKGSPLHF

j_call: TRBJ2-3
v_call: TRBV19
cdr3_aa: CASSSTPGTDTQYF

j_call: TRBJ2-2
v_call: TRBV30
cdr3_aa: CAWSSGAGNTGELFF

j_call: TRBJ2-1
v_call: TRBV27
cdr3_aa: CASSSRTGATDNEQFF

j_call: TRBJ1-4
v_call: TRBV14
cdr3_aa: CASSLTARNEKLFF

j_call: TRBJ1-5
v_call: TRBV6-2/TRBV6-3
cdr3_aa: CASSYDYGGQAYSNQPQHF

j_call: TRBJ2-5
v_call: TRBV6-5
cdr3_aa: CARKKDPNPDSYF

j_call: TRBJ1-1
v_call: TRBV10-3
cdr3_aa: CASGRGNTEAFF

j_call: TRBJ1-5
v_call: TRBV3-1/TRBV3-2
cdr3_aa: CASSQDVGEGQPQHF

j_call: TRBJ2-2
v_call: TRBV5-4
cdr3_aa: CASSALAPGTGELFF

j_call: TRBJ2-2
v_call: TRBV5-1
cdr3_aa: CASSFIDAITGELFF

j_call: TRBJ2-5
v_call: TRBV9
cdr3_aa: CASSVAEGEETQYF

j_call: TRBJ1-4
v_call: TRBV6-6
cdr3_aa: CASSRQGARLGEKLFF

j_call: TRBJ2-2
v_call: TRBV3-1/TRBV3-2
cdr3_aa: CASSQDRFPGELFF

j_call: TRBJ2-2
v_call: TRBV5-4
cdr3_aa: CASSQTSGGTGELFF

j_call: TRBJ2-2
v_call: TRBV19
cdr3_aa: CASKDSGELFF

j_call: TRBJ1-6
v_call: TRBV3-1/TRBV3-2
cdr3_aa: CASSQTGVNSPLHF

j_call: TRBJ2-5
v_call: TRBV27
cdr3_aa: CASSLSSQETQYF

j_call: TRBJ2-2
v_call: TRBV2
cdr3_aa: CASKLAVNTGELFF

j_call: TRBJ2-1
v_call: TRBV2
cdr3_aa: CASRPRLAGGHNEQFF

j_call: TRBJ2-5
v_call: TRBV19
cdr3_aa: CASTMGGGQEGTQYF

j_call: TRBJ1-1
v_call: TRBV7-3
cdr3_aa: CASTPNPGTEAFF

j_call: TRBJ1-5
v_call: TRBV28
cdr3_aa: CASSSGQGSNQPQHF

j_call: TRBJ2-7
v_call: TRBV18
cdr3_aa: CASSLAPGQGISSYEQYF

j_call: TRBJ2-7
v_call: TRBV3-1/TRBV3-2
cdr3_aa: CASSQPSGGAYEQYF

j_call: TRBJ2-3
v_call: TRBV25-1
cdr3_aa: CASSNPGTGAADTQYF

j_call: TRBJ2-2
v_call: TRBV29-1
cdr3_aa: CSVDQGMTSGELFF

j_call: TRBJ2-1
v_call: TRBV30
cdr3_aa: CAWSRLAGYNEQFF

j_call: TRBJ2-2
v_call: TRBV4-2
cdr3_aa: CASSQVGGSNTGELFF

j_call: TRBJ2-1
v_call: TRBV3-1/TRBV3-2
cdr3_aa: CASSLTSSEQFF

j_call: TRBJ1-1
v_call: TRBV30
cdr3_aa: CAWSGSREAFF

j_call: TRBJ1-1
v_call: TRBV29-1
cdr3_aa: CSVSQGNTEAFF

j_call: TRBJ1-5
v_call: TRBV19
cdr3_aa: CASRKDRWSYQPQHF

j_call: TRBJ2-5
v_call: TRBV3-1/TRBV3-2
cdr3_aa: CASSQKKTRGGRGETQYF